A single sample gave rise to the 7 T cell receptor beta chains below, sequenced in a study of T-cell memory formation after mild COVID-19. TCRdb reprocessed the 5' RACE reads with MiXCR, giving one entry per CDR3 protein. Of approximately 240,000 distinct CDR3 sequences in the sample, roughly 15% were seen once. The sequencing sample was made of PBMCs or a T cell subset sorted from them (not recorded which). All receptors come from a man in his late teens or twenties who had mild COVID-19 (a few samples of this study predate the infection). Cell type and time point are not known.

This clonotype occurred a few times. The genes are TRBV20-1 and TRBJ2-7; TRBD1 is a possible D gene (6 bases). Germline V gene lookup returns CDR1 DFQATT and CDR2 SNEGSKA (reference sequence). CDR3 length equals 13 residues. The ends were cut back, 6 bases at V and 2 bases at J, with 14 bases in the middle. The CDR3: CSARGHRPYEQYF. CDR3 in DNA: TGCAGTGCAAGGGGACACCGACCCTACGAGCAGTACTTC.

This clonotype was observed a few times. The chain couples TRBV2 to TRBJ2-2; tentative D call: TRBD1 (5 bases). Per germline, CDR1 SNHLY and CDR2 FYNNEI. Trimming pared 7 bases from V and 4 bases from J, leaving 13 bases between. The CDR3 totals 14 residues. CDR3 in amino acids: CASTRDGSTGELFF. CDR3 sequence (DNA): TGTGCCAGCACCAGGGATGGAAGCACCGGGGAGCTGTTTTTT.

The chain has TRBV6-2 or TRBV6-3 and TRBJ1-2; D call uncertain. The germline CDR1 and CDR2 sequences are MNHEY and SVGEGT. The CDR3 has 13 amino acids. Trimming pared 7 bases from V and 6 bases from J, leaving 15 bases between. CDR3 nucleotide sequence: TGTGCCAGCACCCTAGCGGCCAGTAATGGCTACACCTTC. Its protein product is CASTLAASNGYTF.

The chain couples TRBV5-1 to TRBJ1-5; possible D gene TRBD1, 5 bases. Germline CDR1 reads SGHRS; CDR2 reads YFSETQ. V was pared by 2 bases and J by 6 bases, with 12 bases between. This CDR3 has 14 residues. The CDR3 reads CASSLGTGRQPQHF. The DNA of the CDR3 is TGCGCCAGCAGCTTAGGGACCGGACGTCAGCCCCAGCATTTT.

The CDR3 here is CASSQVMSDNYGYTF. The CDR3 nucleotides read TGTGCCAGCAGCCAAGTTATGTCAGATAACTATGGCTACACCTTC. This chain connects TRBV4-2 to TRBJ1-2; unclear D gene. CDR3 length equals 15 residues. The germline CDR1 and CDR2 sequences are LGHNA and YNFKEQ. Trimming removed 1 base from V and 1 base from J, with 10 bases in between.

This chain uses TRBV7-2 with TRBJ2-7, with 10 nucleotides matching TRBD2. The CDR3 loop spans 15 amino acids. Germline lookup yields CDR1 SGHTA and CDR2 FQGNSA. The junction had 7 bases not matched to a gene; V was cut back by 5 bases and J by 3 bases. CDR3 residues: CASSPTGTSDYEQYV. The CDR3 nucleotides read TGTGCCAGCAGCCCCACCGGGACTAGCGACTACGAGCAGTACGTC.

This clonotype was counted ten times or more. The chain has TRBV5-1 and TRBJ1-1, with no clear D. The CDR3 totals 16 residues. The ends were cut back, 1 base at V and 5 bases at J, with 18 bases in the middle. Germline V CDR1 and CDR2: SGHRS, YFSETQ. CDR3 nucleotide sequence: TGCGCCAGCAGCTTGCAATTCGCATCCGGCGGTACTGAAGCTTTCTTT. Translation: CASSLQFASGGTEAFF.